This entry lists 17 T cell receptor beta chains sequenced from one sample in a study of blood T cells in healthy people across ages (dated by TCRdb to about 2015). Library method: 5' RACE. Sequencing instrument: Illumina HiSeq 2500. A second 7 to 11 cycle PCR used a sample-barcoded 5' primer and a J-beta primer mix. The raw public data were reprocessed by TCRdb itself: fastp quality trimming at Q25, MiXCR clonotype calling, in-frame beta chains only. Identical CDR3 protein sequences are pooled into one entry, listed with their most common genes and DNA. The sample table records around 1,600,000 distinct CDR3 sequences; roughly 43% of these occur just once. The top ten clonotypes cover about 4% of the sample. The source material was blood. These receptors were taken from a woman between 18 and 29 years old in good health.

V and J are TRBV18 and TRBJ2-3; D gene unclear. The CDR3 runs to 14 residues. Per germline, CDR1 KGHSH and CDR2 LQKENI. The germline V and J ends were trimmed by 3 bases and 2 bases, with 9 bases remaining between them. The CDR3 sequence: CASSPGAYTDTQYF. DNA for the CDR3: TGTGCCAGCTCACCGGGCGCATACACAGATACGCAGTATTTT.

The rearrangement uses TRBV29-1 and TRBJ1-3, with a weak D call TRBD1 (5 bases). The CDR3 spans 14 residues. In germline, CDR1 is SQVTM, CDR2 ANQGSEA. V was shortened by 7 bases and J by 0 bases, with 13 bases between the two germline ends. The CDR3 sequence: CSGPDSLSGNTIYF. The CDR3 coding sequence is TGCAGCGGCCCCGACAGCCTCTCTGGAAACACCATATATTTT.

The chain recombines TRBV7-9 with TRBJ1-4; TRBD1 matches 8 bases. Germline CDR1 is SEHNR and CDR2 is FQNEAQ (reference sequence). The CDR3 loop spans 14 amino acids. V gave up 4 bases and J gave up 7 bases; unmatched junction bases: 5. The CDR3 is CASSSGGVGEKLFF. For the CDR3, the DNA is TGTGCCAGCAGCTCAGGGGGCGTGGGTGAAAAACTGTTTTTT.

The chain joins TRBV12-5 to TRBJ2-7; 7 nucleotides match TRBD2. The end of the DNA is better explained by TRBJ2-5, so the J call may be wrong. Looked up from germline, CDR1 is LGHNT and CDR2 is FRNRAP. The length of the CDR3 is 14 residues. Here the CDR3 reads CASALAGVEETQYF. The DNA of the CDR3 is TGTGCTAGTGCCCTTGCGGGGGTAGAAGAGACCCAGTACTTC.

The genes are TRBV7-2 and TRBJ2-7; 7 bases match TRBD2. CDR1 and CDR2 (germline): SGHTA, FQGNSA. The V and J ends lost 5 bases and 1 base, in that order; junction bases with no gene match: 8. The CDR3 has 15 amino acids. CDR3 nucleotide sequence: TGTGCCAGCAGCCCGGTGGCGGGAGCATCCTACGAGCAGTACTTC. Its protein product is CASSPVAGASYEQYF.

The DNA of the CDR3 is TGCAGCGTTGAAGACATGTCCTACGAGCAGTACTTC. Protein sequence: CSVEDMSYEQYF. The chain employs TRBV29-1 and TRBJ2-7; D gene uncertain. This CDR3 has 12 residues. Per the germline V gene, CDR1 is SQVTM and CDR2 is ANQGSEA. Trimming left V 0 bases short and J 1 base short, with 4 bases between.

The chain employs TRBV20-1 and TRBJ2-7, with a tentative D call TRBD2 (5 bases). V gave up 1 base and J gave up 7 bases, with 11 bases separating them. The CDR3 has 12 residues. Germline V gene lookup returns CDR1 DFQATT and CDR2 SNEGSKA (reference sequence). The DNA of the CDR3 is TGCAGTGCTAGAGTAGGGTCGGGGGAGCAGTACTTC. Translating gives CSARVGSGEQYF.

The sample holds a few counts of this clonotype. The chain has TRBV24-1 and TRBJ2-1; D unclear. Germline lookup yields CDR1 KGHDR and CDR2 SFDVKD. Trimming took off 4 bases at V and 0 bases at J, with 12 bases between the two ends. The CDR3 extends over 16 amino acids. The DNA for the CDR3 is TGTGCCACCAGTGACTTGGACCCGAGCTCCTACAATGAGCAGTTCTTC. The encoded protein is CATSDLDPSSYNEQFF.

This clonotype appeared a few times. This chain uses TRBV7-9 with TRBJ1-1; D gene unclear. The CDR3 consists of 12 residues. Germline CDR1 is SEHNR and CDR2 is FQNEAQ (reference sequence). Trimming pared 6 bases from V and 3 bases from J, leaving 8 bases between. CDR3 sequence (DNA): TGTGCCAGCAGAAGATTAGACACTGAAGCTTTCTTT. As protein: CASRRLDTEAFF.

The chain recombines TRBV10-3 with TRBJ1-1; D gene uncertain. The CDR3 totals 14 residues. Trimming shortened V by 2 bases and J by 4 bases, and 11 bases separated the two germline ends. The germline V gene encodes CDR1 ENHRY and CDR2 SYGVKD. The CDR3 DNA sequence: TGTGCCATCAGTGAGGCCAGGCTGCTCACTGAAGCTTTCTTT. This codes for CAISEARLLTEAFF.

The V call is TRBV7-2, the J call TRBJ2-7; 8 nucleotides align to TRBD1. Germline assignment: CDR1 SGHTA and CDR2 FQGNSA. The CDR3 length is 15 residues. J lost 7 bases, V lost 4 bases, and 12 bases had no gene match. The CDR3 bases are TGTGCCAGCAGCTCCGGGACAGGTCTATACAATGAGCAGTACTTC. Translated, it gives CASSSGTGLYNEQYF.

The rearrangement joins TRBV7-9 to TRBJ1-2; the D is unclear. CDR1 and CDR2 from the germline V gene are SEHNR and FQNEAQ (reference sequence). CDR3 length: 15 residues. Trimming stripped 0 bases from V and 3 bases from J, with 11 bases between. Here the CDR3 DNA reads TGTGCCAGCAGCTTAGCCAAACAGCGAGACTATGGCTACACCTTC. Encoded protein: CASSLAKQRDYGYTF.

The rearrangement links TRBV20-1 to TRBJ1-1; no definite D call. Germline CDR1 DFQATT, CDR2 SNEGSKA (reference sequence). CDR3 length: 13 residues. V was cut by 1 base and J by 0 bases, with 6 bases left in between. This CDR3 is CSARGMMNTEAFF. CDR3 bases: TGCAGTGCTAGAGGTATGATGAACACTGAAGCTTTCTTT.

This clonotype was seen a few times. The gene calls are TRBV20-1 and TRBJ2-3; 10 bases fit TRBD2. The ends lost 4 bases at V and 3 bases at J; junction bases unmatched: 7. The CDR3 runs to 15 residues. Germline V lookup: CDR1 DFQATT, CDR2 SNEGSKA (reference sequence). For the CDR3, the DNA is TGCAGTGCTACCGGCGGAGCGGGAGGGACAGATACGCAGTATTTT. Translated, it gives CSATGGAGGTDTQYF.

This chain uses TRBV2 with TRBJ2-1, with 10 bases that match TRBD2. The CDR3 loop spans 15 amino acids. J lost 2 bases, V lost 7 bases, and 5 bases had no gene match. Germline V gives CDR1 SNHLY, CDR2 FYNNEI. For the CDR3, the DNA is TGTGCCAGCAAACTAGCGGGGCTCACCTACAATGAGCAGTTCTTC. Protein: CASKLAGLTYNEQFF.

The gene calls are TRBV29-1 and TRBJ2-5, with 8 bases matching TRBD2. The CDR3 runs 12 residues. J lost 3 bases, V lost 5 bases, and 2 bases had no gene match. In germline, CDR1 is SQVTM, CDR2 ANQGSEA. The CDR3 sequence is CSVTTSEETQYF. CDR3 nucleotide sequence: TGCAGCGTTACGACTAGCGAAGAGACCCAGTACTTC.

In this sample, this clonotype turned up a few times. This CDR3 is CASSLDTRTGVEQFF. DNA for the CDR3: TGCGCCAGCAGCTTGGACACCAGGACGGGGGTTGAGCAGTTCTTC. The chain employs TRBV5-1 and TRBJ2-1; D is possibly TRBD2 (6 bases). The CDR3 is 15 amino acids. Germline V gene sequence: CDR1 SGHRS, CDR2 YFSETQ. V shed 0 bases and J shed 9 bases, with 16 bases lying between them. Looking up the rest from reference TRBV5-1 and TRBJ2-1 gives the full variable domain: KAGVTQTPRYLIKTRGQQVTLSCSPISGHRSVSWYQQTPGQGLQFLFEYFSETQRNKGNFPGRFSGRQFSNSRSEMNVSTLELGDSALYLCASSLDTRTGVEQFFGPGTRLTVL.